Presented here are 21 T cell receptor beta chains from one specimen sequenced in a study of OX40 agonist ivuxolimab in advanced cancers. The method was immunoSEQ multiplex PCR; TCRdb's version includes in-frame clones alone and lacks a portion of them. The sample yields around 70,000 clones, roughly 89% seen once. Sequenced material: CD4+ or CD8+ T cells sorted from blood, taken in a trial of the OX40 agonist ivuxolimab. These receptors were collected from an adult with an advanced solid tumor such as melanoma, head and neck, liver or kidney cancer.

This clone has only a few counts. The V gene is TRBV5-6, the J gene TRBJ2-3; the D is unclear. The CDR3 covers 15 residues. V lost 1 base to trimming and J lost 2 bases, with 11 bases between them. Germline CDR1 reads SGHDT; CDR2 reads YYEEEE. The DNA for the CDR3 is TGTGCCAGCAGCTTGTCGCTGGGTGACACAGATACGCAGTATTTT. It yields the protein CASSLSLGDTDTQYF.

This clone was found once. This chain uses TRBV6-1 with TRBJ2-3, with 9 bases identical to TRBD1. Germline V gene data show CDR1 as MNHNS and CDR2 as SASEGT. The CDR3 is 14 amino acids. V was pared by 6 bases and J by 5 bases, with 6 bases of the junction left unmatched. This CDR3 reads CASREGQGLDTQYF. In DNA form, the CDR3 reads TGTGCCAGCAGGGAGGGACAGGGCTTAGATACGCAGTATTTT.

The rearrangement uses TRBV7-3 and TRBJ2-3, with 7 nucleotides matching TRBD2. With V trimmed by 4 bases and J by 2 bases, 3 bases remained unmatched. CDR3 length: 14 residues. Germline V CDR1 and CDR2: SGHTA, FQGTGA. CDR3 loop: CASSSGGYTDTQYF. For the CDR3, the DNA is TGTGCCAGCAGCTCGGGGGGATACACAGATACGCAGTATTTT.

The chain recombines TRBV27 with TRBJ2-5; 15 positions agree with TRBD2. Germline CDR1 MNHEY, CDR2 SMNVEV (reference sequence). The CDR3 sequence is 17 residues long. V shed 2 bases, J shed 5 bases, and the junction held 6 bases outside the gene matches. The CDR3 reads CASSLIGLAGGRETQYF. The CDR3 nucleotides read TGTGCCAGCAGTTTAATTGGACTAGCGGGGGGGCGGGAGACCCAGTACTTC.

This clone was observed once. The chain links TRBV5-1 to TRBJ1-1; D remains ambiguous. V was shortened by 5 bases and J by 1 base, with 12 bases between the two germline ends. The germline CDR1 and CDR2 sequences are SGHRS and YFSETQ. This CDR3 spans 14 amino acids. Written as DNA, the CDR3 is TGCGCCAGCAGATTCGTTGCCGCGAACACTGAAGCTTTCTTT. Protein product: CASRFVAANTEAFF. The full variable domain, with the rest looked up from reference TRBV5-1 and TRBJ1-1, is KAGVTQTPRYLIKTRGQQVTLSCSPISGHRSVSWYQQTPGQGLQFLFEYFSETQRNKGNFPGRFSGRQFSNSRSEMNVSTLELGDSALYLCASRFVAANTEAFFGQGTRLTVV.

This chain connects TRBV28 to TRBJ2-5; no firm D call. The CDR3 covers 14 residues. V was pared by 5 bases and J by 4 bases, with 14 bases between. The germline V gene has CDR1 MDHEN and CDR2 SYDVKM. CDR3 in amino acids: CASSNVDGRETQYF. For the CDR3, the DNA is TGTGCCAGCAGTAATGTAGACGGTAGAGAGACCCAGTACTTC.

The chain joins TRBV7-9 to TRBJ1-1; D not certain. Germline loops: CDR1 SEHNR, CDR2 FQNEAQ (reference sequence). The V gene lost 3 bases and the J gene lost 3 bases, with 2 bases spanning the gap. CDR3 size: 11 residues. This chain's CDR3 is CASSFHTEAFF. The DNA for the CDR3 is TGTGCCAGCAGCTTTCACACTGAAGCTTTCTTT.

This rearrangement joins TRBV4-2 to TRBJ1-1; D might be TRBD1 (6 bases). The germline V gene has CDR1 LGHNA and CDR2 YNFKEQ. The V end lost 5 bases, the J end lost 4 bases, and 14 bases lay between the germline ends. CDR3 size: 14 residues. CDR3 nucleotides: TGTGCCAGCAGCGCACAGGGAGCGAGCACTGAAGCTTTCTTT. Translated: CASSAQGASTEAFF.

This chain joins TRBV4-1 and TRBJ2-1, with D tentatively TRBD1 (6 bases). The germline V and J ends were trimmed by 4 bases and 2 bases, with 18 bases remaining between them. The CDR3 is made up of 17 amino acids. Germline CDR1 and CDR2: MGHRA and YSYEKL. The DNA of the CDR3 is TGCGCCAGCAGCCGTTCCTCTAAGGGGGATGCCTACAATGAGCAGTTCTTC. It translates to CASSRSSKGDAYNEQFF.

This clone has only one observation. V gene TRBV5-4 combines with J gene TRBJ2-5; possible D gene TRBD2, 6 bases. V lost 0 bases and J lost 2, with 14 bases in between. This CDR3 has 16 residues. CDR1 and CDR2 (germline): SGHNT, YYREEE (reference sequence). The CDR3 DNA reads TGTGCCAGCAGCTTGGCCCTGGGGACTGTTCAAGAGACCCAGTACTTC. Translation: CASSLALGTVQETQYF. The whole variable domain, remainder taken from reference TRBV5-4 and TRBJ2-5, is ETGVTQSPTHLIKTRGQQVTLRCSSQSGHNTVSWYQQALGQGPQFIFQYYREEENGRGNFPPRFSGLQFPNYSSELNVNALELDDSALYLCASSLALGTVQETQYFGPGTRLLVL.

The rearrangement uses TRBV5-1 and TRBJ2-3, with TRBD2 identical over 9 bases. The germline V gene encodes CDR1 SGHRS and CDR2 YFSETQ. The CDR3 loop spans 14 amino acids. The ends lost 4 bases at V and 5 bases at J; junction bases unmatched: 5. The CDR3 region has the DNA TGCGCCAGCAGCCCTAGCGGGACAGAAGATACGCAGTATTTT. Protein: CASSPSGTEDTQYF.

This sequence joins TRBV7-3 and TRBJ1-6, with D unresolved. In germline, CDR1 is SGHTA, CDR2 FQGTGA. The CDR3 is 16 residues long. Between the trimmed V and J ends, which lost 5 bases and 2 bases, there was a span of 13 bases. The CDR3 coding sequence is TGTGCCAGCAGCCCCGCAACAGAGCCCTATAATTCACCCCTCCACTTT. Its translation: CASSPATEPYNSPLHF.

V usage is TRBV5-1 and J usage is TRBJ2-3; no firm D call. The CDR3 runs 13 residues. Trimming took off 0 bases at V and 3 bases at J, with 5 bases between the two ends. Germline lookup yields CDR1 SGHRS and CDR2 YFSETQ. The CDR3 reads CASSLGGTDTQYF. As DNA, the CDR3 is TGCGCCAGCAGCTTGGGTGGTACAGATACGCAGTATTTT.

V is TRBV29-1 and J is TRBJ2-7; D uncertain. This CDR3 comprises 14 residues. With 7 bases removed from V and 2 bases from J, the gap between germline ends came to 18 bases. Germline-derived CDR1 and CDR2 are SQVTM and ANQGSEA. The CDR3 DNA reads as TGCAGCGCCCGCGAGACGGCCATCGCCTACGAGCAGTACTTC. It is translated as CSARETAIAYEQYF.

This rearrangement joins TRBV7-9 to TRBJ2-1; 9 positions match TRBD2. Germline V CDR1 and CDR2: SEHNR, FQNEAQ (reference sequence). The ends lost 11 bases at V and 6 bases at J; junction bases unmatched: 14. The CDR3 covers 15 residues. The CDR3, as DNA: TGTGCCTGTCGAAAGGCGGCGGGAGGGATCAATGAGCAGTTCTTC. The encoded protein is CACRKAAGGINEQFF.

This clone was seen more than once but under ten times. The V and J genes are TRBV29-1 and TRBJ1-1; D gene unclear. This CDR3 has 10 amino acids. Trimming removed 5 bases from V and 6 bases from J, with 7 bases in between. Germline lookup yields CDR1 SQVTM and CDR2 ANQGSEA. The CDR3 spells CSVRRAEAFF. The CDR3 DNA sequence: TGCAGCGTTCGGAGGGCTGAAGCTTTCTTT.

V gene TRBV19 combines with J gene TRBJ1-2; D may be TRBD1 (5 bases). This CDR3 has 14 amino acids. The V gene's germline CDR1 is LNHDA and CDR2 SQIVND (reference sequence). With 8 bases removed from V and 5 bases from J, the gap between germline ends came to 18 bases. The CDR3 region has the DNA TGTGCCAGTGGGGACGAGGGCTTCCCTTATGGCTACACCTTC. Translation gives CASGDEGFPYGYTF.

CDR3: CAWLQQGAGNEKLFF. For the CDR3, the DNA is TGTGCCTGGCTCCAACAGGGGGCGGGAAATGAAAAACTGTTTTTT. This chain joins TRBV30 and TRBJ1-4, with 9 bases identical to TRBD1. Germline V lookup: CDR1 GTSNPN, CDR2 SVGIG (reference sequence). J gave up 5 bases and V 5 bases, and 9 bases lay outside the gene matches. The CDR3 runs to 15 residues.

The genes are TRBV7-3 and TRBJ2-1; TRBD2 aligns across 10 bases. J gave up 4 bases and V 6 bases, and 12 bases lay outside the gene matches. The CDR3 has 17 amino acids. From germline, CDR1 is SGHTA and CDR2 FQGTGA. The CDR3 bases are TGTGCCAGCAGGTATAATGTAGCGGGGGGCCAATACAATGAGCAGTTCTTC. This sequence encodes CASRYNVAGGQYNEQFF.

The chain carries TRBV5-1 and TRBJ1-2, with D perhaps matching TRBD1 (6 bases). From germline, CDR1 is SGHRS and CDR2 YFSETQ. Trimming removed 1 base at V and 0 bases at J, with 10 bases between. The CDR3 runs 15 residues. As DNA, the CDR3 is TGCGCCAGCAGCTTGTTGGGGGCAGCTAACTATGGCTACACCTTC. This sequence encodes CASSLLGAANYGYTF.

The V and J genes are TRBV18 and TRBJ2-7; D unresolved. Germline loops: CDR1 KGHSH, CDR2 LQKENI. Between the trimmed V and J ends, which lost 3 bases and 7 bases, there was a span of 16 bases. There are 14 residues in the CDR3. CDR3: CASSPAALTREQYF. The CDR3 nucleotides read TGTGCCAGCTCACCGGCCGCCCTAACTCGTGAGCAGTACTTC.